Listed here are 10 T cell receptor beta chains from one sample, sequenced in a study of control samples from healthy donors and cancer patients. Libraries were prepared by immunoSEQ multiplex PCR; TCRdb keeps only in-frame clonotypes and omits some of them. The sample lists 65,000 to 80,000 clones; around 90% were seen once. The sequencing input was PBMCs. The receptors come from a woman aged 55-75 years with head and neck cancer.

The chain recombines TRBV20-1 with TRBJ2-7, with unresolved D. The ends were cut back, 5 bases at V and 3 bases at J, with 8 bases in the middle. From germline, CDR1 is DFQATT and CDR2 SNEGSKA (reference sequence). The CDR3 extends over 11 amino acids. The CDR3 DNA is TGCAGTGCTTGGAAGGACTACGAGCAGTACTTC. This encodes CSAWKDYEQYF.

In the case of this clone: One end of the junction varies from germline; a read error may be responsible. J is TRBJ2-1 and V is TRBV10-1; 14 bases agree with TRBD2. The germline gives CDR1 WNHNN, CDR2 SYGVQD (reference sequence). The CDR3 has 17 amino acids. The CDR3 coding sequence is TGCGCCAGCAGTGCGACATGGGGACTAGCGGGGGACAATGGGCAGTTCTTC. Residues: CASSATWGLAGDNGQFF.

The gene calls are TRBV7-9 and TRBJ1-6; D gene uncertain. The V end was cut by 1 base, the J end by 5 bases, with 6 bases between. The length of the CDR3 is 14 residues. In germline, CDR1 is SEHNR, CDR2 FQNEAQ (reference sequence). As DNA, the CDR3 is TGTGCCAGCAGCTTAGGTGGAGATAATTCACCCCTCCACTTT. Translated, it gives CASSLGGDNSPLHF.

The V and J genes are TRBV7-2 and TRBJ2-5; D gene ambiguous. The germline V gene encodes CDR1 SGHTA and CDR2 FQGNSA. The CDR3 is 14 amino acids. Trimming removed 0 bases from V and 4 bases from J, with 9 bases in between. The CDR3 region is CASSLAPFGETQYF. The CDR3 nucleotides are TGTGCCAGCAGCTTAGCGCCCTTCGGAGAGACCCAGTACTTC. The full variable domain, rest sourced from reference TRBV7-2 and TRBJ2-5, is GAGVSQSPSNKVTEKGKDVELRCDPISGHTALYWYRQSLGQGLEFLIYFQGNSAPDKSGLPSDRFSAERTGGSVSTLTIQRTQQEDSAVYLCASSLAPFGETQYFGPGTRLLVL.

This sequence joins TRBV11-2 and TRBJ2-7, with 7 bases identical to TRBD1. This CDR3 contains 13 residues. Trimming took 9 bases from V and 3 from J; bases not matched to a gene: 8. Germline loops: CDR1 SGHAT, CDR2 FQNNGV. In nucleotides, the CDR3 is TGTGCCAGTACCCGAGACAGGGACTACGAGCAGTACTTC. It is translated as CASTRDRDYEQYF.

The table lists this clone with a count of one. The chain combines TRBV19 with TRBJ2-5, with D possibly matching TRBD1 (5 bases). The CDR3 extends over 17 amino acids. Germline CDR1 and CDR2: LNHDA and SQIVND (reference sequence). The V gene lost 6 bases and the J gene lost 4 bases, with 24 bases spanning the gap. The CDR3 nucleotides read TGTGCCAGTAGGCCCCGTTGGATGGGGCGAGTAGGAGAGACCCAGTACTTC. As protein: CASRPRWMGRVGETQYF.

V gene TRBV7-2 combines with J gene TRBJ2-3; tentative D call: TRBD2 (6 bases). V dropped 5 bases and J dropped 7 bases, with 19 bases sitting between them. The germline gives CDR1 SGHTA, CDR2 FQGNSA. The CDR3 runs to 15 residues. CDR3 sequence: CASSPVAGYRNTQYF. The DNA for the CDR3 is TGTGCCAGCAGCCCTGTGGCGGGGTATAGGAATACGCAGTATTTT.

The V call is TRBV9, the J call TRBJ2-7; D may be TRBD1 (5 bases). The CDR3 spans 14 residues. The V gene lost 3 bases and the J gene lost 5 bases, with 15 bases spanning the gap. Germline CDR1 SGDLS, CDR2 YYNGEE. Here the CDR3 DNA reads TGTGCCAGCAGCGCACACGACAAAGGGGACGAGCAGTACTTC. Amino acid sequence: CASSAHDKGDEQYF.

This chain connects TRBV7-9 to TRBJ1-2; D might be TRBD1 (5 bases). This CDR3 has 12 amino acids. V was clipped by 9 bases and J by 8 bases, with 16 bases between them. The germline V gene has CDR1 SEHNR and CDR2 FQNEAQ (reference sequence). The CDR3 region is CASRGRGSGYTF. DNA of the CDR3: TGTGCCAGTCGGGGTAGGGGTTCCGGCTACACCTTC. Complete variable domain (other parts from reference TRBV7-9 and TRBJ1-2): DTGVSQNPRHKITKRGQNVTFRCDPISEHNRLYWYRQTLGQGPEFLTYFQNEAQLEKSRLLSDRFSAERPKGSFSTLEIQRTEQGDSAMYLCASRGRGSGYTFGSGTRLTVV.

The chain has TRBV4-3 and TRBJ2-3, with TRBD2 as a possible D gene (6 bases). V lost 0 bases, J lost 7 bases, and 11 bases lay in between. The CDR3 has 14 amino acids. Germline CDR1 is LGHNA and CDR2 is YSLEER. The CDR3 DNA reads as TGCGCCAGCAGCCAAGACACTAGCAGGAATACGCAGTATTTT. Translation: CASSQDTSRNTQYF.